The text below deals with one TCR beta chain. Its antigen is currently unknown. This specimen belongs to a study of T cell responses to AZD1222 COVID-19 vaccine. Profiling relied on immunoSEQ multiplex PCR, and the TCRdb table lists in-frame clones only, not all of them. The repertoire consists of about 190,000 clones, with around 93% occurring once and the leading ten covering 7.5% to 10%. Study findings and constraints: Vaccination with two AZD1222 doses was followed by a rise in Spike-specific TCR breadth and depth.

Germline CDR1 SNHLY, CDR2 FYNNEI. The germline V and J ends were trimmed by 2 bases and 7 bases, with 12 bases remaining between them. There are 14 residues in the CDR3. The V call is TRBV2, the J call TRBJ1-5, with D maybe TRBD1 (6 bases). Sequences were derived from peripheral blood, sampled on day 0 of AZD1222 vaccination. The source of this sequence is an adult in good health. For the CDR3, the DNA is TGTGCCAGCAGTGAACCTGGGGGCAGGCAGCCCCAGCATTTT. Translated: CASSEPGGRQPQHF. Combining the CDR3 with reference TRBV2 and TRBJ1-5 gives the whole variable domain EPEVTQTPSHQVTQMGQEVILRCVPISNHLYFYWYRQILGQKVEFLVSFYNNEISEKSEIFDDQFSVERPDGSNFTLKIRSTKLEDSAMYFCASSEPGGRQPQHFGDGTRLSIL.